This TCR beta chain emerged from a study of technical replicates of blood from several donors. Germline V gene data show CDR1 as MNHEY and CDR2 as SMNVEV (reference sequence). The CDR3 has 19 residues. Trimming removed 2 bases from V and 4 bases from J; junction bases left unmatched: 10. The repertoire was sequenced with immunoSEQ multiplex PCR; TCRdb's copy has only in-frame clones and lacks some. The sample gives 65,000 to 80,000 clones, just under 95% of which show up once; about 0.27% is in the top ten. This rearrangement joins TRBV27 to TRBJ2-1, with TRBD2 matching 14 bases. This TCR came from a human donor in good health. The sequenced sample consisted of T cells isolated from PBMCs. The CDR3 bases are TGTGCCAGCAGTTTAGGGGGGACTAGCGGGAGTAGGGTTTACAATGAGCAGTTCTTC. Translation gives CASSLGGTSGSRVYNEQFF.